Sequencing of this T cell receptor beta chain was carried out in a study of cytomegalovirus exposure and HLA in healthy donors listed by TCRdb under 2017. A note on the overall study: According to a later analysis, the roughly 120 validation repertoires were produced on the same platform as the approximately 600 repertoires of the first cohort. The study aimed to test whether signatures of past pathogen exposure could be identified by cataloging public T cell receptors. To predict cytomegalovirus infection status, the study combined high-throughput TCR immunosequencing, statistical association of individual TCRs with disease status, and machine learning. Along with the roughly 670-subject first cohort, a separate validation cohort of approximately 110 different subjects was used.

With respect to this clone: Its antigen target is currently unknown. No per-base quality is available; no much larger clone lies one base away.

Libraries were made using the immunoSEQ multiplex PCR assay. In the original analysis: A statistical classification framework was developed to diagnose cytomegalovirus status using the catalog of TCR beta chain sequences. TCRdb re-hosts the immuneACCESS table, in-frame sequences only. Its copies lack some clones; in the studies checked, an unresolved V gene accounts for under half of them, and the cause for the rest is not known. V and J calls and clone size are as listed in that table; D and trimming were resolved from the DNA. The table for this sample lists about 98,000 clones; about 90% of them were counted only once. Together, the top ten hold 5.5% to 7.5% of the sample. General study outcomes and caveats: According to the authors, the approach could potentially be generalized to other disease states and immunological phenotypes. Subsequent analysis determined that TCRs grouped into clusters in the first cohort also showed a tendency toward co-occurrence across the roughly 120 validation repertoires, and approximately 94% of cluster scores exceeded 0. In the study, 164 TCR beta chains were listed as associated with cytomegalovirus. The classifier was reported to diagnose cytomegalovirus status with high specificity and sensitivity in both the original and validation cohorts. Most TCR sequences were seen in very few donors, while some public TCRs were found in many individuals. A few of the identified cytomegalovirus-associated TCR beta chains were confirmed in vitro to be specific for cytomegalovirus antigens. A later analysis lacked HLA typing for the validation cohort, so it scored co-occurrence in that cohort across all 120 or so repertoires.

Donors formed part of the validation cohort, which comprised 120 subjects and was distinct from the first cohort of under 850 subjects. V trim: 4 bases; J trim: 5 bases; unmatched bases: 14. According to the germline V gene, CDR1 reads SGHRS and CDR2 reads YFSETQ. From its cysteine to its phenylalanine, the CDR3 spans 17 amino acids. Only CDR3 DNA is held: 51 bases, read in frame from base 1. Sequencing was done on a sample of PBMCs. The TCR comes from a man aged 18 to 30 in good health and CMV-seropositive. The receptor chain draws on TRBV5-1 and TRBJ2-1, with 8 junctional bases fitting TRBD2. The CDR3: CASSRSNSGGLNNEQFF. At the DNA level, the sequence is TGCGCCAGCAGCCGGTCTAACAGCGGGGGCCTCAACAATGAGCAGTTCTTC.